Listed below are T cell receptor beta chains from one sample, sequenced in a study of blood T cell repertoires in COVID-19. TCRdb's table, derived via immunoSEQ multiplex PCR, lists solely in-frame clones and lacks some. The profile covers more than 200,000 clones, with around 80% appearing a single time and 4.3% taken by the ten largest. Source material: PBMCs or T cells enriched from blood (not recorded which). Receptor source: a young man with acute COVID-19. The CDR3 runs from the conserved cysteine through the conserved F or W. D genes are given only for firm matches. Only part of the rows carry a size: once, few, many, or a class if the clone is expanded.

j_call	clone_size	v_call	d_call	cdr3_nt	cdr3_aa
TRBJ1-2	NA	TRBV5-6	TRBD1	TGTGCCAGCAGCTCGCGACAGGGGGGTGGCTACACCTTC	CASSSRQGGGYTF
TRBJ2-1	NA	TRBV12-3/TRBV12-4	TRBD2	TGTGCCAGCAGTCCCGGGACTAGATATGAGCAGTTCTTC	CASSPGTRYEQFF
TRBJ2-7	NA	TRBV4-1	NA	TGCGCCAGCAGCTATGGACTGCCCGGAGACGAGCAGTACTTC	CASSYGLPGDEQYF
TRBJ1-5	NA	TRBV4-1	NA	TGCGCCAGCAGCCAGGACTTTAGGATCGTAGGCGGCAATCAGCCCCAGCATTTT	CASSQDFRIVGGNQPQHF
TRBJ2-3	once	TRBV9	TRBD1	TGTGCCAGCAGCGTAGAAGTGACAGGGTTTATGGGTAGCACAGATACGCAGTATTTT	CASSVEVTGFMGSTDTQYF
TRBJ1-4	few	TRBV12-3/TRBV12-4	NA	TGTGCCAGCAGTTACCCGGGTGAAAAACTGTTTTTT	CASSYPGEKLFF
TRBJ2-1	NA	TRBV2	NA	TGTGCCAGCATTCGAGGAGACCCCGACAATGAGCAGTTCTTC	CASIRGDPDNEQFF
TRBJ1-2	NA	TRBV7-7	NA	TGTGCCAGCAGCTTAACGGACATCCAGGCTTATTTGGCTAACTATGGCTACACCTTC	CASSLTDIQAYLANYGYTF
TRBJ1-6	NA	TRBV5-6	NA	TGTGCCAGCAGCGGCGTCGGGATCCATAATTCACCCCTCCACTTT	CASSGVGIHNSPLHF
TRBJ1-1	NA	TRBV4-1	TRBD1	TGCGCCAGCAGCCCCGGGGGACAGGGATTGAACACTGAAGCTTTCTTT	CASSPGGQGLNTEAFF
TRBJ2-5	NA	TRBV2	TRBD2	TGTGCCAGCAGTCCCCTAGCGGGGGCGGGGGAGACCCAGTACTTC	CASSPLAGAGETQYF
TRBJ1-3	NA	TRBV19	TRBD1	TGTGCCAGTAGTCCTCGCTCGACAGGGAGTTTGGACACCATATATTTT	CASSPRSTGSLDTIYF
TRBJ2-1	few	TRBV24-1	NA	TGTGCCACCCGGGGGGCGGGGTCCTACAATGAGCAGTTCTTC	CATRGAGSYNEQFF
TRBJ1-1	NA	TRBV28	TRBD1	TGTGCCAGCAGTTTAATGCCAGGGGGCCCTCGCGGAGAAGCTTTCTTT	CASSLMPGGPRGEAFF
TRBJ2-3	NA	TRBV7-2	TRBD2	TGTGCCAGCAGCACCCAGCTTGGGAGCGGGGGGAGGGATACGCAGTATTTT	CASSTQLGSGGRDTQYF
TRBJ2-5	NA	TRBV5-1	NA	TGCGCCAGCAGCTTGGTGCGGGCTAGCAGCGGTTCAGAGACCCAGTACTTC	CASSLVRASSGSETQYF
TRBJ1-6	once	TRBV9	NA	TGTGCCAGCAGCGTAGATGGGCAGGGCAAGAATTCACCCCTCCACTTT	CASSVDGQGKNSPLHF
TRBJ1-3	NA	TRBV2	TRBD1	TGTGCCAGCAGGTTGGACAGGGCTGGAAACACCATATATTTT	CASRLDRAGNTIYF
TRBJ2-2	NA	TRBV7-3	NA	TGTGCCAGCAGGGGACTCGCGAACACCGGGGAGCTGTTTTTT	CASRGLANTGELFF
TRBJ2-7	NA	TRBV18	TRBD2	TGTGCCAGCTCACCACCGGCCGGACCTAGCGGGGGCTACGAGCAGTACTTC	CASSPPAGPSGGYEQYF
TRBJ2-1	once	TRBV9	NA	TGTGCCAGCAGCCCCCCGGGATTTCGCAATGAGCAGTTCTTC	CASSPPGFRNEQFF